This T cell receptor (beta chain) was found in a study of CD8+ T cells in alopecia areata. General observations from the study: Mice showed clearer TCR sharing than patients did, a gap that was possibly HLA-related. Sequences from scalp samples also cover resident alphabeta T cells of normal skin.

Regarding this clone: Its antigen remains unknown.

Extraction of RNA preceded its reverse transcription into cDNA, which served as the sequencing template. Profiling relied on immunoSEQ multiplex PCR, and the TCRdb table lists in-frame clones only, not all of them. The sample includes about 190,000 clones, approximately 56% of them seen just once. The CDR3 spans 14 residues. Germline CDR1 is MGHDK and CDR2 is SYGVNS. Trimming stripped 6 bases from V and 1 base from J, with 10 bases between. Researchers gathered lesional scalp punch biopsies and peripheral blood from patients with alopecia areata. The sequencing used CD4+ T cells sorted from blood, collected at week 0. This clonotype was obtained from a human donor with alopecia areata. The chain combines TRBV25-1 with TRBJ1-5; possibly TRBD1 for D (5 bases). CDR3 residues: CASSLGASNQPQHF. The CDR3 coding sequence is TGTGCCAGCAGCCTAGGGGCAAGCAATCAGCCCCAGCATTTT.